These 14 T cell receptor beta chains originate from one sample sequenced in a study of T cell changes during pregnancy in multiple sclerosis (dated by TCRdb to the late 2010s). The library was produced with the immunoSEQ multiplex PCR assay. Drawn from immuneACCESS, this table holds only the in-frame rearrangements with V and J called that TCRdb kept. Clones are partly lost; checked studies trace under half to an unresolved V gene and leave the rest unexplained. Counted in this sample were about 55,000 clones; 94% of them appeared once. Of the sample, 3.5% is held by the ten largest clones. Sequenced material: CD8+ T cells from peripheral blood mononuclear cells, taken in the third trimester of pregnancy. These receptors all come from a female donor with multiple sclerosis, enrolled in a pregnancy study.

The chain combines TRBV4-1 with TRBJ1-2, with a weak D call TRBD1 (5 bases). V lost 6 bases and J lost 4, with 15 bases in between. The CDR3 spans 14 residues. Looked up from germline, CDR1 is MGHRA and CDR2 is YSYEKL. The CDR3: CASSLRGAGYGYTF. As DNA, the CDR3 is TGCGCCAGCAGTTTAAGGGGCGCTGGCTATGGCTACACCTTC.

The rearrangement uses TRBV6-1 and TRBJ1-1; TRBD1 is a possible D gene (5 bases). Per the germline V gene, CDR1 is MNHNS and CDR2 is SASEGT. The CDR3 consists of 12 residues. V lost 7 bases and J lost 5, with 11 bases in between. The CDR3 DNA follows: TGTGCCAGCACCGGCAGGGATACTGAAGCTTTCTTT. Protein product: CASTGRDTEAFF.

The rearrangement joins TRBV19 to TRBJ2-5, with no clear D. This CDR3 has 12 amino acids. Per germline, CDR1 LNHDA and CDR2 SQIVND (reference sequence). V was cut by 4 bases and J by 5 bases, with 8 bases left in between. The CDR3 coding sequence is TGTGCCAGTAGTAAAAACGGTGAGACCCAGTACTTC. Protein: CASSKNGETQYF.

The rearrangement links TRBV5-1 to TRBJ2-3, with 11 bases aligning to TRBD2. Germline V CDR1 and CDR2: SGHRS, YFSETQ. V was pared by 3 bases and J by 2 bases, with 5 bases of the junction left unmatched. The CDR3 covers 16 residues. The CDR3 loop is CASSSGLAEITDTQYF. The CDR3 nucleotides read TGCGCCAGCAGCTCGGGACTAGCGGAGATCACAGATACGCAGTATTTT.

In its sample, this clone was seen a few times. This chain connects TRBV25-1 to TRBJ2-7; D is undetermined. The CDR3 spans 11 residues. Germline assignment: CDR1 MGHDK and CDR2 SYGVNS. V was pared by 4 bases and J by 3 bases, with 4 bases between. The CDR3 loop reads CASSALYEQYF. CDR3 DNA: TGTGCCAGCAGTGCCCTCTACGAGCAGTACTTC.

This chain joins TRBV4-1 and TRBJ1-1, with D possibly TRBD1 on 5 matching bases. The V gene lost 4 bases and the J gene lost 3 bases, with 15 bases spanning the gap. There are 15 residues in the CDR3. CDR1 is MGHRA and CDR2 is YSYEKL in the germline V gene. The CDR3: CASSRGAGVDTEAFF. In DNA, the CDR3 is TGCGCCAGCAGCCGAGGGGCGGGGGTAGACACTGAAGCTTTCTTT.

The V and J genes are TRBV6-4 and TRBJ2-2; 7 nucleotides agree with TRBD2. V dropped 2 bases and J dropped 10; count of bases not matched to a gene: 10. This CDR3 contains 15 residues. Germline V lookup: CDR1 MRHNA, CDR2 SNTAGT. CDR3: CASSDKPAGAEELFF. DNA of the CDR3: TGTGCCAGCAGTGACAAACCCGCGGGAGCGGAGGAGCTGTTTTTT.

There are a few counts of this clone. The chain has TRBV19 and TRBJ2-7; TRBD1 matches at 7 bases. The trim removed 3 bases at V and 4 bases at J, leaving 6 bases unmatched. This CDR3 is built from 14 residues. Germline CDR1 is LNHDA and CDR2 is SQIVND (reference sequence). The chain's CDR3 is CASSIAGGGYEQYF. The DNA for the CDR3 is TGTGCCAGTAGTATCGCAGGGGGTGGATACGAGCAGTACTTC.

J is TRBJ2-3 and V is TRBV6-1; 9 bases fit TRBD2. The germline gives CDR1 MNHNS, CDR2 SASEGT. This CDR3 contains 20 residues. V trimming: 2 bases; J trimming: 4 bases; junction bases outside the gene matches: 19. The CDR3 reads CASSEILPLAAGGSPDTQYF. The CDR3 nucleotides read TGTGCCAGCAGTGAAATCCTCCCTCTAGCGGCGGGAGGGAGCCCAGATACGCAGTATTTT.

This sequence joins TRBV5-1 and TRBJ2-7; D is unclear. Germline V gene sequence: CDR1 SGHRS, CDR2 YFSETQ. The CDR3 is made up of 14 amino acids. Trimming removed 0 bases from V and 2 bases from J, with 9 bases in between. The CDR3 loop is CASSLGTPPYEQYF. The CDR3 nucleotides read TGCGCCAGCAGCTTGGGCACTCCTCCCTACGAGCAGTACTTC.

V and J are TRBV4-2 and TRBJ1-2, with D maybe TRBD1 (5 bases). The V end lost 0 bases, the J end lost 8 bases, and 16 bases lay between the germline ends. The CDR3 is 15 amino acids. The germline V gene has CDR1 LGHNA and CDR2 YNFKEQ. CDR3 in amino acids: CASSQDKWGSEGYTF. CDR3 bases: TGTGCCAGCAGCCAAGATAAATGGGGCTCCGAGGGCTACACCTTC.

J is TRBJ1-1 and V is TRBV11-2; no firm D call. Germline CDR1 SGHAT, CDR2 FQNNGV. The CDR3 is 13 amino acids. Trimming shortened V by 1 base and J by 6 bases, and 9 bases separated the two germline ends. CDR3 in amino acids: CASSLAWGAEAFF. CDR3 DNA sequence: TGTGCCAGCAGCTTAGCTTGGGGAGCTGAAGCTTTCTTT.

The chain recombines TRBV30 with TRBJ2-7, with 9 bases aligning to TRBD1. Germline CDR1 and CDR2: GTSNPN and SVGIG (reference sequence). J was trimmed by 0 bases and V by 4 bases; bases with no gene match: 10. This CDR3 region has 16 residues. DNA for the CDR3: TGTGCCTGGATGAGCGCCGGGACAGGGATCTCCTACGAGCAGTACTTC. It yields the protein CAWMSAGTGISYEQYF.

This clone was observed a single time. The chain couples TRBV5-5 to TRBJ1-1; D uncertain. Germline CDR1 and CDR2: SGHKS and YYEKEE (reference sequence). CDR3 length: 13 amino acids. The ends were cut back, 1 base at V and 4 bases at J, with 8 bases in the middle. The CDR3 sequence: CASSLRQATEAFF. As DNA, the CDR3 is TGTGCCAGCAGCTTGAGGCAGGCCACTGAAGCTTTCTTT.